A selection of T cell receptor beta chains follows, all from one sample in a study of blood T cells in healthy people across ages. TCRdb itself ran the 5' RACE reads through MiXCR, one entry per CDR3 protein. The sample holds around 1,500,000 distinct CDR3 sequences, approximately 28% seen once. The sequenced material came from blood. These receptors were collected from a woman aged 30 to 39 in good health. The CDR3 runs from the conserved cysteine through the conserved F or W. D genes are given only for firm matches. The size of a clone is reported for some rows only, either as once, few or many, or as a class for expanded clones.

J,size,length,V,D,DNA,CDR3
TRBJ2-1,few,13,TRBV20-1,-,TGCAGTGCGGTGGCGGACCCCTACAATGAGCAGTTCTTC,CSAVADPYNEQFF
TRBJ2-3,many,17,TRBV4-3,TRBD2,TGCGCCAGCAGCCAAGATGGACTAGCGGGAGGTGCAGATACGCAGTATTTT,CASSQDGLAGGADTQYF
TRBJ1-1,few,14,TRBV4-1,TRBD1,TGCGCCAGCAGCCAAGAGACAGGGAGAACTGAAGCTTTCTTT,CASSQETGRTEAFF
TRBJ1-4,-,16,TRBV29-1,-,TGCAGCGTTGAAGGGTGGATACCAGCTCTTGATGAAAAACTGTTTTTT,CSVEGWIPALDEKLFF
TRBJ2-2,few,16,TRBV5-1,-,TGCACCAGCAGCGGTGCCCAGGCCCTGAACACCGGGGAGCTGTTTTTT,CTSSGAQALNTGELFF
TRBJ2-7,many,11,TRBV6-5,-,TGTGCCAGCACCAAGAATTACGAGCAGTACTTC,CASTKNYEQYF
TRBJ2-7,many,12,TRBV11-1,TRBD1,TGTGCCAGCAGCTTAGACAGGGGAAAGCAGTACTTC,CASSLDRGKQYF
TRBJ2-7,few,14,TRBV5-1,TRBD1,TGCGCCAGCAGCCCGGACAGGGGGGGTCGGGAGCAGTACTTC,CASSPDRGGREQYF
TRBJ1-2,many,14,TRBV27,-,TGTGCCAACAGTTTATCCTGGACAAGCTATGGCTACACCTTC,CANSLSWTSYGYTF
TRBJ2-3,-,16,TRBV5-6,TRBD1,TGTGCCAGCAGCTTGCCCTGGGGACAGGGAAAAGATACGCAGTATTTT,CASSLPWGQGKDTQYF
TRBJ2-3,few,15,TRBV7-3,TRBD1,TGTGCCAGCAGCTTACAACCAGGGGGCTTAGATACGCAGTATTTT,CASSLQPGGLDTQYF
TRBJ1-6,few,15,TRBV10-1,TRBD1,TGCGCCAGCAGCTCGGGACAGGGCTTGAATTCACCCCTCCACTTT,CASSSGQGLNSPLHF
TRBJ2-3,-,15,TRBV5-5,-,TGTGCCAGCAGCTTGTATCGTACTAGCACAGATACGCAGTATTTT,CASSLYRTSTDTQYF
TRBJ2-5,-,15,TRBV5-1,-,TGCGCCAGCAGCTTGGTTCCGGGGAGGATAGAGACCCAGTACTTC,CASSLVPGRIETQYF
TRBJ2-3,many,13,TRBV3-1,-,TGTGCCAGCAGCCCCGGCTGGACAGATACGCAGTATTTT,CASSPGWTDTQYF
TRBJ2-1,few,14,TRBV24-1,TRBD2,TGTGCCACCAGTGATACAAGGACTAGTCGTGAGCAGTTCTTC,CATSDTRTSREQFF
TRBJ2-3,-,14,TRBV20-1,-,TGCAGTGCTAGAGATCCAGCGTACACAGATACGCAGTATTTT,CSARDPAYTDTQYF
TRBJ1-5,-,17,TRBV12-3/TRBV12-4,-,TGTGCCAGCAAACAAAGGGGATTGGGCTATAGCAATCAGCCCCAGCATTTT,CASKQRGLGYSNQPQHF
TRBJ2-7,few,13,TRBV10-3,-,TGTGCCCTCCGGGCGGAGCGCTCCTACGAGCAGTACTTC,CALRAERSYEQYF
TRBJ2-1,many,14,TRBV24-1,-,TGTGCCACCAGTGGTCAGGGCGGCTACAATGAGCAGTTCTTC,CATSGQGGYNEQFF
TRBJ2-3,many,14,TRBV7-2,-,TGTGCCAGCGTTGGAGTAATCAGAACAGATACGCAGTATTTT,CASVGVIRTDTQYF
TRBJ2-5,-,12,TRBV3-1,-,TGTGCCAGCAGATCGGAGGGAGGGACCCAGTACTTC,CASRSEGGTQYF
TRBJ1-5,few,16,TRBV11-2,-,TGTGCCAGCAGCTTAGGGAGTTCGTATAGCAATCAGCCCCAGCATTTT,CASSLGSSYSNQPQHF